The source of this T cell receptor (beta chain) is a study of T cells in Graves' hyperthyroidism and ophthalmopathy. This clonotype was seen many times. Amplification of TCR beta CDR3 regions was performed using RNA transcripts as template. When the TCR CDR3 underwent first-round RT-PCR, the HTBI primer set was used. TCRdb fed the multiplex PCR reads into MiXCR, producing one record per CDR3 protein. The sample has about 420,000 distinct CDR3 sequences, 15% to 17% seen once. The V gene's germline CDR1 is MNHNS and CDR2 SASEGT. V was clipped by 4 bases and J by 7 bases, with 14 bases between them. The CDR3 is 14 amino acids. The study based diagnoses on clinical symptoms, serum thyroxine and TRAb, thyroid ultrasound and orbital computed tomography.

Material: blood. The V call is TRBV6-1, the J call TRBJ2-1; D possibly corresponds to TRBD1 (8 bases). The TCR sequence derives from a woman younger than 35 with Graves' hyperthyroidism. CDR3 bases: TGTGCCAGCAGTGGGACAGGGAGGGGAAATGAGCAGTTCTTC. Amino acid sequence: CASSGTGRGNEQFF.